Listed below are T cell receptor beta chains from one sample, sequenced in a study of cytomegalovirus exposure and HLA in healthy donors. Clones were sequenced by immunoSEQ multiplex PCR, and TCRdb holds only the in-frame ones, with some missing. The data show 270,000 or so clones, about nine tenths seen once. Sequenced: PBMCs. The receptors shown here come from a girl under 10 years old in good health and CMV-seronegative. Both conserved end residues are part of each CDR3. D genes are given only for firm matches. Clone size is shown for a subset of rows, as once, few, many or a class of expanded clone.

d_gene: -; j_gene: TRBJ2-2; abundance: -; v_gene: TRBV28; CDR3nt: TGTGCCAGCACTGGAAGGTGGGGGCGAAGCGGGGAGCTGTTTTTT; CDR3aa: CASTGRWGRSGELFF
d_gene: -; j_gene: TRBJ2-3; abundance: -; v_gene: TRBV5-1; CDR3nt: TGCGCCAGCAGCTTGGCCACTAGCACAGATACGCAGTATTTT; CDR3aa: CASSLATSTDTQYF
d_gene: TRBD1; j_gene: TRBJ1-6; abundance: -; v_gene: TRBV13; CDR3nt: TGTGCCAGCAGCTTCGGGACAGGGGATAGTTCACCCCTCCACTTT; CDR3aa: CASSFGTGDSSPLHF
d_gene: TRBD1; j_gene: TRBJ2-7; abundance: -; v_gene: TRBV2; CDR3nt: TGTGCCAGCAGTGATCGGGACAGGGCCTACGAGCAGTACTTC; CDR3aa: CASSDRDRAYEQYF
d_gene: TRBD2; j_gene: TRBJ2-3; abundance: -; v_gene: TRBV18; CDR3nt: TGTGCCAGCTCACCCTTACCTAGCGGGGCAAGCACAGATACGCAGTATTTT; CDR3aa: CASSPLPSGASTDTQYF
d_gene: -; j_gene: TRBJ1-2; abundance: -; v_gene: TRBV5-1; CDR3nt: TGCGCCAGCAGCTTGACAGTTTCTAACTATGGCTACACCTTC; CDR3aa: CASSLTVSNYGYTF
d_gene: TRBD1; j_gene: TRBJ2-1; abundance: -; v_gene: TRBV5-1; CDR3nt: TGCGCCAGCAGCACCGGGACAGGGAGTGGGGCTTACAATGAGCAGTTCTTC; CDR3aa: CASSTGTGSGAYNEQFF
d_gene: -; j_gene: TRBJ2-2; abundance: -; v_gene: TRBV11-2; CDR3nt: TGTGCCAGCAGCCTCCTTTCAGGGAACACCGGGGAGCTGTTTTTT; CDR3aa: CASSLLSGNTGELFF
d_gene: TRBD2; j_gene: TRBJ2-1; abundance: -; v_gene: TRBV9; CDR3nt: TGTGCCAGCAAGCGGGAGGGATACAATGAGCAGTTCTTC; CDR3aa: CASKREGYNEQFF
d_gene: -; j_gene: TRBJ2-1; abundance: -; v_gene: TRBV18; CDR3nt: TGTGCCAGCTCACCACGCGGACGAGACCCTCGGGGCAATGAGCAGTTCTTC; CDR3aa: CASSPRGRDPRGNEQFF
d_gene: TRBD1; j_gene: TRBJ1-2; abundance: -; v_gene: TRBV2; CDR3nt: TGTGCCGGCAGGGGGGGTGGCTACACCTTC; CDR3aa: CAGRGGGYTF
d_gene: -; j_gene: TRBJ2-2; abundance: -; v_gene: TRBV28; CDR3nt: TGTGCCAGCAGTTTTGTGGGGGGGCGGACCGGGGAGCTGTTTTTT; CDR3aa: CASSFVGGRTGELFF
d_gene: -; j_gene: TRBJ1-1; abundance: -; v_gene: TRBV28; CDR3nt: TGTGCCAGCAGTTTGGACACAGAAGCTTTCTTT; CDR3aa: CASSLDTEAFF
d_gene: -; j_gene: TRBJ2-7; abundance: -; v_gene: TRBV9; CDR3nt: TGTGCCAGCACCCCCACGGGCGAGCAGTACTTC; CDR3aa: CASTPTGEQYF
d_gene: -; j_gene: TRBJ2-7; abundance: -; v_gene: TRBV6-1; CDR3nt: TGTGCCAGCAGTAGTTCGAGGAGCTCCTACGAGCAGTACTTC; CDR3aa: CASSSSRSSYEQYF
d_gene: -; j_gene: TRBJ2-7; abundance: -; v_gene: TRBV19; CDR3nt: TGTGCCAGTCGAGAAGCTCAGGCCTACGAGCAGTACTTC; CDR3aa: CASREAQAYEQYF
d_gene: -; j_gene: TRBJ1-1; abundance: -; v_gene: TRBV29-1; CDR3nt: TGCAGCGTCGGCAACCTTGAATGGGGGCTGAACACTGAAGCTTTCTTT; CDR3aa: CSVGNLEWGLNTEAFF
d_gene: -; j_gene: TRBJ2-2; abundance: -; v_gene: TRBV18; CDR3nt: TGTGCCAGCTCACCGTTAGAGACGAACACCGGGGAGCTGTTTTTT; CDR3aa: CASSPLETNTGELFF
d_gene: -; j_gene: TRBJ1-5; abundance: -; v_gene: TRBV6-6; CDR3nt: TGTGCCAGCAGCGAACTGTATCAGCCCCAGCATTTT; CDR3aa: CASSELYQPQHF
d_gene: TRBD2; j_gene: TRBJ2-1; abundance: -; v_gene: TRBV11-2; CDR3nt: TGTGCCAGCAGCCGATTTCGGACTAGCGACGATGAGCAGTTCTTC; CDR3aa: CASSRFRTSDDEQFF
d_gene: TRBD2; j_gene: TRBJ2-1; abundance: -; v_gene: TRBV12-5; CDR3nt: TGTGCTAGTGGTTTCAGAGCGGGAGGGAGCAATGAGCAGTTCTTC; CDR3aa: CASGFRAGGSNEQFF
d_gene: -; j_gene: TRBJ1-2; abundance: -; v_gene: TRBV18; CDR3nt: TGTGCCAGCTCACCACCGGCAGGACAACTAACGTACTTC; CDR3aa: CASSPPAGQLTYF
d_gene: TRBD1; j_gene: TRBJ1-1; abundance: -; v_gene: TRBV10-3; CDR3nt: TGTGCCATCAGTGAGGTCGGGGACAGGGCTGAAGCTTTCTTT; CDR3aa: CAISEVGDRAEAFF
d_gene: TRBD1; j_gene: TRBJ2-7; abundance: -; v_gene: TRBV5-5; CDR3nt: TGTGCCAGCAGCTTGGTGACAGGGTGGGAGCAGTACTTC; CDR3aa: CASSLVTGWEQYF
d_gene: TRBD2; j_gene: TRBJ2-1; abundance: -; v_gene: TRBV5-6; CDR3nt: TGTGCCAGCAGCTTGCTTGCTACGGGGGGGTTCTATGAGCAGTTCTTC; CDR3aa: CASSLLATGGFYEQFF
d_gene: TRBD2; j_gene: TRBJ2-3; abundance: -; v_gene: TRBV5-1; CDR3nt: TGCGCCAGCAGCTCGGCCGGACTAGCGGGGGGGCGGGATACGCAGTATTTT; CDR3aa: CASSSAGLAGGRDTQYF
d_gene: -; j_gene: TRBJ1-2; abundance: -; v_gene: TRBV7-9; CDR3nt: TGTGCCAGCAGCTTCGGTTCCGGGGAATATGGCTACACCTTC; CDR3aa: CASSFGSGEYGYTF
d_gene: TRBD1; j_gene: TRBJ1-6; abundance: -; v_gene: TRBV9; CDR3nt: TGTGCCAGCGGTCCCGGACAGGGACAGTCACCCCTCCACTTT; CDR3aa: CASGPGQGQSPLHF
d_gene: TRBD2; j_gene: TRBJ2-1; abundance: few; v_gene: TRBV9; CDR3nt: TGTGCCAGCAGCAGCTCACGGGGGGTGAGCTCCTACAATGAGCAGTTCTTC; CDR3aa: CASSSSRGVSSYNEQFF
d_gene: TRBD2; j_gene: TRBJ2-3; abundance: -; v_gene: TRBV2; CDR3nt: TGTGCCAGTCAACAACAGCGGGACACAGATACGCAGTATTTT; CDR3aa: CASQQQRDTDTQYF
d_gene: TRBD1; j_gene: TRBJ2-2; abundance: -; v_gene: TRBV7-8; CDR3nt: TGTGCCAGCAGCTTAATCAGGGGGCGAACCGGGGAGCTGTTTTTT; CDR3aa: CASSLIRGRTGELFF
d_gene: -; j_gene: TRBJ1-2; abundance: -; v_gene: TRBV28; CDR3nt: TGTGCCAGCAGTGCGGGGGGCAGGGGCTACACCTTC; CDR3aa: CASSAGGRGYTF
d_gene: TRBD2; j_gene: TRBJ2-3; abundance: few; v_gene: TRBV4-1; CDR3nt: TGCGCCAGCAGCCCTAGCGGGGATGACACAGATACGCAGTATTTT; CDR3aa: CASSPSGDDTDTQYF
d_gene: -; j_gene: TRBJ1-5; abundance: -; v_gene: TRBV30; CDR3nt: TGTGCCTGGAGTGTCGGGAGCAATCAGCCCCAGCATTTT; CDR3aa: CAWSVGSNQPQHF
d_gene: TRBD2; j_gene: TRBJ2-3; abundance: -; v_gene: TRBV28; CDR3nt: TGTGCCAGCAGCCTCGGGACTAGTCGAAGTACGCAGTATTTT; CDR3aa: CASSLGTSRSTQYF
d_gene: -; j_gene: TRBJ2-7; abundance: -; v_gene: TRBV6-1; CDR3nt: TGTGCCAGCAGTGCAGGGGTCGAGCAGTACTTC; CDR3aa: CASSAGVEQYF
d_gene: -; j_gene: TRBJ1-5; abundance: -; v_gene: TRBV6-1; CDR3nt: TGTGCCAGCAGTGAAGGAGATTTTGGGCCCCAGCATTTT; CDR3aa: CASSEGDFGPQHF
d_gene: -; j_gene: TRBJ2-5; abundance: -; v_gene: TRBV19; CDR3nt: TGTGCCAGTAGCCATTTGGAGGGGGCCAAAGAGACCCAGTACTTC; CDR3aa: CASSHLEGAKETQYF
d_gene: TRBD2; j_gene: TRBJ2-3; abundance: few; v_gene: TRBV7-9; CDR3nt: TGTGCCAGCAGCCCAGTAGGGGCGGGGCGGGGGACAGATACGCAGTATTTT; CDR3aa: CASSPVGAGRGTDTQYF
d_gene: -; j_gene: TRBJ1-1; abundance: once; v_gene: TRBV29-1; CDR3nt: TGCAGCGCCGGAGCTGTTAACACTGAAGCTTTCTTT; CDR3aa: CSAGAVNTEAFF
d_gene: TRBD2; j_gene: TRBJ2-3; abundance: -; v_gene: TRBV10-3; CDR3nt: TGTGCCATCAGTGATACCAAGTGGGGGGGAGAAGGAGATACGCAGTATTTT; CDR3aa: CAISDTKWGGEGDTQYF
d_gene: -; j_gene: TRBJ1-1; abundance: -; v_gene: TRBV7-9; CDR3nt: TGTGCCAGCAGCTCCTCGACAGTGAACACTGAAGCTTTCTTT; CDR3aa: CASSSSTVNTEAFF
d_gene: -; j_gene: TRBJ1-1; abundance: few; v_gene: TRBV25-1; CDR3nt: TGTGCCAACGCAGGGCGGCACACTGAAGCTTTCTTT; CDR3aa: CANAGRHTEAFF
d_gene: TRBD1; j_gene: TRBJ1-2; abundance: -; v_gene: TRBV5-6; CDR3nt: TGTGCCAGCAGCGGCCCACCGGGACAGGGATGGGGCTACACCTTC; CDR3aa: CASSGPPGQGWGYTF
d_gene: -; j_gene: TRBJ2-6; abundance: -; v_gene: TRBV10-3; CDR3nt: TGTGCCACCGACAGCGGGGCCAACGTCCTGACTTTC; CDR3aa: CATDSGANVLTF
d_gene: -; j_gene: TRBJ2-7; abundance: once; v_gene: TRBV19; CDR3nt: TGTGCCAGTAGGCAGGGGGGAGTCGGCGAGCAGTACTTC; CDR3aa: CASRQGGVGEQYF
d_gene: TRBD1; j_gene: TRBJ1-6; abundance: -; v_gene: TRBV27; CDR3nt: TGTGCCAGCAGTTTCAGGGGGCGGGGGTCACCCCTCCACTTT; CDR3aa: CASSFRGRGSPLHF
d_gene: -; j_gene: TRBJ2-7; abundance: -; v_gene: TRBV11-2; CDR3nt: TGTGCCAGCAGCTTAGTGCTGTACGAGCAGTACTTC; CDR3aa: CASSLVLYEQYF
d_gene: TRBD1; j_gene: TRBJ1-5; abundance: -; v_gene: TRBV6-5; CDR3nt: TGTGCCACTAGACAGGGCAAGGATCAGCCCCAGCATTTT; CDR3aa: CATRQGKDQPQHF
d_gene: TRBD1; j_gene: TRBJ1-4; abundance: -; v_gene: TRBV7-8; CDR3nt: TGTGCCAGCAGCTCCGGGACAGGGGCAGAAAAACTGTTTTTT; CDR3aa: CASSSGTGAEKLFF
d_gene: TRBD2; j_gene: TRBJ2-7; abundance: once; v_gene: TRBV7-2; CDR3nt: TGTGCCAGCAGCCTGGGACTAGCGGGAGCGTACGAGCAGTACTTC; CDR3aa: CASSLGLAGAYEQYF
d_gene: TRBD1; j_gene: TRBJ1-1; abundance: -; v_gene: TRBV5-1; CDR3nt: TGCGCCAGCAGCACACAGGGGGGAGGGACTGAAGCTTTCTTT; CDR3aa: CASSTQGGGTEAFF
d_gene: TRBD1; j_gene: TRBJ1-2; abundance: -; v_gene: TRBV15; CDR3nt: TGTGCCACCACGCCAACAGGGGAATATAATGGCTACACCTTC; CDR3aa: CATTPTGEYNGYTF
d_gene: TRBD2; j_gene: TRBJ2-1; abundance: -; v_gene: TRBV5-1; CDR3nt: TGCGCCAGCAGCTTTACTAGCGGGAGTACCAATGAGCAGTTCTTC; CDR3aa: CASSFTSGSTNEQFF
d_gene: TRBD2; j_gene: TRBJ2-1; abundance: few; v_gene: TRBV4-1; CDR3nt: TGCGCCAGCAGCCAAGATACTAGCGGGGTATACAATGAGCAGTTCTTC; CDR3aa: CASSQDTSGVYNEQFF
d_gene: -; j_gene: TRBJ2-2; abundance: -; v_gene: TRBV11-2; CDR3nt: TGTGCCAGCAGACCTACAGGGAACACCGGGGAGCTGTTTTTT; CDR3aa: CASRPTGNTGELFF
d_gene: -; j_gene: TRBJ1-4; abundance: -; v_gene: TRBV7-8; CDR3nt: TGTGCCAGCAGCCGAACAGGGTCGTATGAAAAACTGTTTTTT; CDR3aa: CASSRTGSYEKLFF